This TCR beta chain derives from a study of cytomegalovirus exposure and HLA in healthy donors. Produced via immunoSEQ multiplex PCR; TCRdb's table is partial and in-frame only. This sample has 350,000 or so clones, with just over 85% found just once. This CDR3 has 17 residues. Germline V gene sequence: CDR1 SGHTA, CDR2 FQGTGA. Trimming shortened V by 3 bases and J by 3 bases, and 18 bases separated the two germline ends. This clone was seen more than once but under ten times. Antigen specificity is unknown. Study observations and caveats: In a later analysis, first-cohort TCR clusters were found to tend to co-occur in the 100 to 150 validation repertoires. Reports indicated that the classifier achieved high specificity and sensitivity in diagnosing cytomegalovirus status. The investigators catalogued 160 or so TCR beta chains as cytomegalovirus-associated.

Material for sequencing was PBMCs. The chain joins TRBV7-3 to TRBJ1-5; maybe TRBD1 (5 bases). The sequence was obtained from a woman aged 18-29 years in good health and CMV-seronegative. CDR3 nucleotides: TGTGCCAGCAGCTTCCGGGGATCTGGGGGGATCAATCAGCCCCAGCATTTT. Translating gives CASSFRGSGGINQPQHF.